Below, one T cell receptor (beta chain) is given with its context. The sample originates from a study of shared clonotypes between healthy human individuals. Overall study: Used for every donor were three CD4 naive, three CD4 memory, two CD8 naive and one CD8 memory plate.

The CDR3 covers 15 residues. CDR1 SGHRS and CDR2 YFSETQ come from the germline V gene. Between the trimmed V and J ends, which lost 2 bases and 7 bases, there was a span of 15 bases. The protocol was immunoSEQ multiplex PCR, while the TCRdb copy is restricted to in-frame clones and leaves out a portion. The table shows over a million clones, with approximately 98% occurring only once. The chain recombines TRBV5-1 with TRBJ1-4; D gene uncertain. The material sequenced was naive CD4+ T cells sorted from blood. Subset indicated: CD45RA+ positively selected. The source is a man aged 25-45 years in good health. CDR3 in amino acids: CASSLIPGGGEKLFF. The CDR3 DNA reads TGCGCCAGCAGCTTAATACCAGGAGGTGGTGAAAAACTGTTTTTT.